Listed here is a single T cell receptor beta chain. Germline CDR1 and CDR2: SGDLS and YYNGEE. The CDR3 is 12 residues long. After removal of 6 bases from V and 6 bases from J, the junction contained 3 bases not matched to a gene. This entry is derived from a study of blood T cell repertoires in COVID-19. Sequencing was performed with immunoSEQ multiplex PCR; in TCRdb, only in-frame clones are kept and a portion is missing. The table lists approximately 220,000 clones, 75% to 90% of them singletons. Specimen: PBMCs or T cells enriched from blood (not recorded which). This clonotype originated in a woman between 25 and 40 years old who had been exposed to COVID-19. This chain uses TRBV9 with TRBJ1-2; TRBD1 matches at 9 bases. The CDR3 sequence is CASIRTGDGYTF. The CDR3 DNA is TGTGCCAGCATTCGGACAGGGGATGGCTACACCTTC. The complete variable domain, with remaining parts taken from reference TRBV9 and TRBJ1-2, reads DSGVTQTPKHLITATGQRVTLRCSPRSGDLSVYWYQQSLDQGLQFLIQYYNGEERAKGNILERFSAQQFPDLHSELNLSSLELGDSALYFCASIRTGDGYTFGSGTRLTVV.